The 29 T cell receptor beta chains below were found in one sample sequenced in a study of T cell responses to AZD1222 COVID-19 vaccine. Profiled with immunoSEQ multiplex PCR; TCRdb holds only in-frame clones, not every one. The data show under 45,000 clones, over 80% seen once. Sequences were derived from peripheral blood, sampled 28 days after the second AZD1222 dose. The receptors stem from an adult who received the AZD1222 COVID-19 vaccine.

V usage is TRBV6-5 and J usage is TRBJ1-2; 7 bases align to TRBD1. V lost 2 bases, J lost 8 bases, and 5 bases stayed unmatched. CDR3 size: 13 residues. CDR1 and CDR2 (germline): MNHEY, SVGAGI. The CDR3 DNA sequence: TGTGCCAGCAGTTACACCACAGGGGTCGGCTACACCTTC. Amino acid sequence: CASSYTTGVGYTF.

The chain links TRBV7-9 to TRBJ1-2; 9 bases fit TRBD1. The length of the CDR3 is 14 residues. Germline assignment: CDR1 SEHNR and CDR2 FQNEAQ (reference sequence). V lost 4 bases, J lost 6 bases, and 6 bases stayed unmatched. CDR3 region: CASSSSGTGNGYTF. CDR3 in DNA: TGTGCCAGCAGCTCCTCCGGGACAGGGAATGGCTACACCTTC. The entire variable domain, with the rest obtained from reference TRBV7-9 and TRBJ1-2, is as follows: DTGVSQNPRHKITKRGQNVTFRCDPISEHNRLYWYRQTLGQGPEFLTYFQNEAQLEKSRLLSDRFSAERPKGSFSTLEIQRTEQGDSAMYLCASSSSGTGNGYTFGSGTRLTVV.

This chain links TRBV28 with TRBJ1-1; the D gene is possibly TRBD1 (6 bases). V was cut by 2 bases and J by 1 base, with 11 bases left in between. This CDR3 region has 15 residues. Per germline, CDR1 MDHEN and CDR2 SYDVKM. CDR3 region: CASSLPGAANTEAFF. As DNA, the CDR3 is TGTGCCAGCAGTTTACCAGGGGCTGCGAACACTGAAGCTTTCTTT.

The genes are TRBV5-5 and TRBJ2-7; D possibly corresponds to TRBD2 (7 bases). The CDR3 contains 16 residues. V dropped 3 bases and J dropped 0 bases, with 16 bases sitting between them. CDR1 and CDR2 (germline): SGHKS, YYEKEE (reference sequence). The DNA of the CDR3 is TGTGCCAGCAGCTCTAGGCAACGGGGGGCCTCCTACGAGCAGTACTTC. It specifies CASSSRQRGASYEQYF.

V and J are TRBV10-2 and TRBJ2-7, with D possibly being TRBD1 (5 bases). The length of the CDR3 is 13 residues. Germline V gene lookup returns CDR1 WSHSY and CDR2 SAAADI. V lost 7 bases and J lost 2, with 12 bases in between. The CDR3, as DNA: TGCGCCAGCACAACAGGTTCGACCTACGAGCAGTACTTC. It encodes CASTTGSTYEQYF.

The J gene is TRBJ1-2, the V gene TRBV28; D gene ambiguous. The V and J ends lost 3 bases and 4 bases respectively, with 12 bases between them. Germline CDR1 MDHEN, CDR2 SYDVKM. The length of the CDR3 is 14 residues. The CDR3 nucleotides read TGTGCCAGCAGTTTCGGAGGGCTGATCTATGGCTACACCTTC. Its translation: CASSFGGLIYGYTF.

The rearrangement links TRBV19 to TRBJ1-2, with D maybe TRBD1 (6 bases). This CDR3 has 13 residues. Trimming removed 5 bases at V and 4 bases at J, with 11 bases between. CDR1 and CDR2 (germline): LNHDA, SQIVND (reference sequence). CDR3 bases: TGTGCCAGTAGTCCAGGGGTCCTCTATGGCTACACCTTC. It translates to CASSPGVLYGYTF.

J is TRBJ2-5 and V is TRBV7-3, with D perhaps TRBD1 or TRBD2 (5 bases each). CDR1 is SGHTA, CDR2 FQGTGA, per germline. This CDR3 is built from 15 residues. The germline V and J ends were trimmed by 2 bases and 5 bases, with 15 bases remaining between them. The CDR3 sequence is CASSLDPGAGETQYF. The CDR3 DNA sequence: TGTGCCAGCAGCTTAGATCCCGGGGCCGGGGAGACCCAGTACTTC.

The rearrangement links TRBV3-1 (or the pseudogene TRBV3-2) to TRBJ1-2; D not certain. The germline V gene encodes CDR1 LGHDT and CDR2 YNNKEL (reference sequence). V was trimmed by 4 bases and J by 2 bases, leaving 8 bases between them. The CDR3 contains 13 residues. CDR3 loop: CASSLTTNYGYTF. In DNA form, the CDR3 reads TGTGCCAGCAGCCTCACTACCAACTATGGCTACACCTTC.

The chain couples TRBV29-1 to TRBJ1-2, with D hard to call. The germline V and J ends were trimmed by 4 bases and 8 bases, with 14 bases remaining between them. Germline V gives CDR1 SQVTM, CDR2 ANQGSEA. This CDR3 comprises 12 residues. CDR3 bases: TGCAGCGTTGTGGACCCGGGAGGGGGCTACACCTTC. As protein: CSVVDPGGGYTF. The variable domain in full, completed from reference TRBV29-1 and TRBJ1-2, reads SAVISQKPSRDICQRGTSLTIQCQVDSQVTMMFWYRQQPGQSLTLIATANQGSEATYESGFVIDKFPISRPNLTFSTLTVSNMSPEDSSIYLCSVVDPGGGYTFGSGTRLTVV.

This chain uses TRBV14 with TRBJ1-6; no reliable D call. Trimming pared 4 bases from V and 8 bases from J, leaving 24 bases between. Germline assignment: CDR1 SGHDN and CDR2 FVKESK. The CDR3 consists of 18 residues. As DNA, the CDR3 is TGTGCCAGCAGCCGGGAGATAGGACGCCCCTCTCAGGATTCACCCCTCCACTTT. This translates into CASSREIGRPSQDSPLHF.

The CDR3 is CASSQGKGATDTQYF. The CDR3 DNA reads TGTGCCAGCAGCCAAGGCAAGGGGGCCACAGATACGCAGTATTTT. The rearrangement uses TRBV4-2 and TRBJ2-3; 7 bases are shared with TRBD1. The germline V gene encodes CDR1 LGHNA and CDR2 YNFKEQ. V gave up 1 base and J gave up 2 bases; unmatched junction bases: 3. The CDR3 length is 15 residues.

As to this clone: This probably arose from a read error, given a far larger clone one base away. The V call is TRBV11-2, the J call TRBJ2-7; D gene ambiguous. The V end was cut by 0 bases, the J end by 3 bases, with 3 bases between. The germline gives CDR1 SGHAT, CDR2 FQNNGV. The CDR3 spans 12 residues. CDR3 sequence reads: CASSLEGYEQYF. CDR3 nucleotides: TGTGCCAGCAGCTTAGAGGGCTACGAGCAGTACTTC.

V and J are TRBV28 and TRBJ2-1; unclear D gene. Germline CDR1 MDHEN, CDR2 SYDVKM. Trimming pared 5 bases from V and 7 bases from J, leaving 3 bases between. The CDR3 spans 10 residues. CDR3 sequence reads: CASSKNEQFF. CDR3 in DNA: TGTGCCAGCAGTAAAAATGAGCAGTTCTTC.

CDR3 amino acids: CASSLVAGVGELFF. The DNA of the CDR3 is TGTGCCAGCAGCTTAGTAGCAGGGGTCGGGGAGCTGTTTTTT. The V gene is TRBV7-9, the J gene TRBJ2-2, with a tentative D call TRBD1 (6 bases). Trimming took off 1 base at V and 7 bases at J, with 10 bases between the two ends. The CDR3 totals 14 residues. Germline CDR1 reads SEHNR; CDR2 reads FQNEAQ (reference sequence).

The CDR3 DNA is TGTGCCAGCAGTTCACGGGGGGACAATGAGCAGTTCTTC. It encodes CASSSRGDNEQFF. The chain links TRBV6-2 or TRBV6-3 to TRBJ2-1, with TRBD2 matching 7 bases. The CDR3 sequence is 13 residues long. The V and J ends lost 4 bases and 5 bases, in that order; junction bases with no gene match: 2. Germline CDR1 and CDR2: MNHEY and SVGEGT.

Judged by abundance, this clone is medium-sized. The chain carries TRBV6-5 and TRBJ2-7; perhaps D is TRBD1 or TRBD2 (6 bases each). V dropped 2 bases and J dropped 0 bases, with 11 bases sitting between them. The CDR3 spans 15 residues. The V gene's germline CDR1 is MNHEY and CDR2 SVGAGI. CDR3: CASSYRRDNSYEQYF. The CDR3 coding sequence is TGTGCCAGCAGTTACAGGAGGGACAACTCCTACGAGCAGTACTTC.

The V and J genes are TRBV10-3 and TRBJ2-1; 7 bases line up with TRBD2. The J segment lost 0 bases and the V segment lost 6 bases, leaving 5 bases of the junction unmatched. CDR3 length: 15 residues. Germline lookup yields CDR1 ENHRY and CDR2 SYGVKD. The CDR3 is CAISDGGSSYNEQFF. CDR3 in DNA: TGTGCCATCAGCGACGGGGGGAGCTCCTACAATGAGCAGTTCTTC.

This CDR3 reads CASSLTRPTDTQYF. In nucleotides, the CDR3 is TGCGCCAGCAGCTTGACTCGTCCCACAGATACGCAGTATTTT. The chain joins TRBV5-1 to TRBJ2-3; no clear D. The CDR3 length is 14 residues. V lost 1 base to trimming and J lost 2 bases, with 8 bases between them. Germline CDR1 is SGHRS and CDR2 is YFSETQ.

The chain links TRBV19 to TRBJ2-5; D may correspond to TRBD1 or TRBD2 (5 bases each). Germline CDR1 is LNHDA and CDR2 is SQIVND (reference sequence). The CDR3 runs 15 residues. V was clipped by 1 base and J by 4 bases, with 13 bases between them. The CDR3 DNA sequence: TGTGCCAGTAGTATAGGAGGGGTAGTAGGAGAGACCCAGTACTTC. It encodes CASSIGGVVGETQYF.

This chain links TRBV19 with TRBJ2-3; 8 bases are shared with TRBD1. There are 15 residues in the CDR3. V lost 3 bases to trimming and J lost 4 bases; unmatched junction nucleotides: 6. Germline CDR1 LNHDA, CDR2 SQIVND (reference sequence). Here the CDR3 reads CASSILQGAADTQYF. The CDR3 region has the DNA TGTGCCAGTAGTATTCTCCAGGGGGCAGCAGATACGCAGTATTTT. The full variable domain, its missing parts supplied by reference TRBV19 and TRBJ2-3, is DGGITQSPKYLFRKEGQNVTLSCEQNLNHDAMYWYRQDPGQGLRLIYYSQIVNDFQKGDIAEGYSVSREKKESFPLTVTSAQKNPTAFYLCASSILQGAADTQYFGPGTRLTVL.

This chain links TRBV7-2 with TRBJ1-6, with 7 bases lining up with TRBD1. V lost 7 bases to trimming and J lost 7 bases; unmatched junction nucleotides: 7. This CDR3 has 14 amino acids. Germline V gene sequence: CDR1 SGHTA, CDR2 FQGNSA. CDR3 nucleotide sequence: TGTGCCAGCAACCGGGACAGCCAAAATTCACCCCTCCACTTT. Amino acids: CASNRDSQNSPLHF.

This chain links TRBV6-5 with TRBJ2-6; D possibly uses TRBD1 or TRBD2 (6 bases each). V was clipped by 2 bases and J by 2 bases, with 10 bases between them. This CDR3 has 16 residues. The germline CDR1 and CDR2 sequences are MNHEY and SVGAGI. In DNA form, the CDR3 reads TGTGCCAGCAGTTACCCCGGGGGCACTGGGGCCAACGTCCTGACTTTC. Translating gives CASSYPGGTGANVLTF.

In this sample, this clone turned up once. The rearrangement joins TRBV5-1 to TRBJ1-1, with D possibly TRBD1 on 5 matching bases. The germline CDR1 and CDR2 sequences are SGHRS and YFSETQ. Trimming removed 2 bases at V and 2 bases at J, with 22 bases between. The CDR3 is 18 residues long. The CDR3 DNA sequence: TGCGCCAGCAGCTTTGTGTCTTGGCAGGGAAGTATAAACACTGAAGCTTTCTTT. Translating it yields CASSFVSWQGSINTEAFF.

This sequence joins TRBV30 and TRBJ1-3, with 7 bases matching TRBD1. Trimming cost V 1 base and J 0 bases; bases outside gene matches: 3. The V gene's germline CDR1 is GTSNPN and CDR2 SVGIG (reference sequence). The CDR3 has 15 residues. The DNA of the CDR3 is TGTGCCTGGAGTGACGGACAGGCCTCTGGAAACACCATATATTTT. It yields the protein CAWSDGQASGNTIYF.

V gene TRBV19 combines with J gene TRBJ2-1, with 9 bases aligning to TRBD2. This CDR3 comprises 16 residues. V trimming: 4 bases; J trimming: 7 bases; junction bases outside the gene matches: 11. CDR1 is LNHDA and CDR2 is SQIVND in the germline V gene (reference sequence). The CDR3 DNA reads TGTGCCAGTAGTACAGGACTAGCGACTTTCTATAATGAGCAGTTCTTC. Amino acids: CASSTGLATFYNEQFF.

A few counts support this clone. V usage is TRBV19 and J usage is TRBJ1-6; no clear D gene. The CDR3 extends over 17 amino acids. V was trimmed by 4 bases and J by 6 bases, leaving 19 bases between them. CDR1 LNHDA and CDR2 SQIVND come from the germline V gene (reference sequence). Here the CDR3 DNA reads TGTGCCAGTAGTACCCTCGGTGGGCTACCCAGTAATTCACCCCTCCACTTT. As protein: CASSTLGGLPSNSPLHF.

J is TRBJ1-2 and V is TRBV5-1, with TRBD1 identical over 9 bases. The length of the CDR3 is 14 residues. The V segment lost 4 bases and the J segment 5 bases; nucleotides outside the gene matches: 6. Germline-derived CDR1 and CDR2 are SGHRS and YFSETQ. The CDR3 sequence is CASSDDGQGYGYTF. The CDR3 coding sequence is TGCGCCAGCAGCGACGATGGACAGGGGTATGGCTACACCTTC.

The chain uses TRBV12-5 and TRBJ2-3; D ambiguous. V was trimmed by 0 bases and J by 5 bases, leaving 15 bases between them. This CDR3 spans 16 amino acids. Germline V gene lookup returns CDR1 LGHNT and CDR2 FRNRAP. In nucleotides, the CDR3 is TGTGCTAGTGGTTTGGTACTCGGCAGTCCCGGAGATACGCAGTATTTT. It encodes CASGLVLGSPGDTQYF.